What follows are 25 T cell receptor beta chains derived from one specimen sequenced in a study of a mutant IDH1 vaccine in newly diagnosed glioma. Profiling relied on immunoSEQ multiplex PCR, and the TCRdb table lists in-frame clones only, not all of them. The sample yields 30,000 to 40,000 clones, around 87% seen once. No antigens are known for them. The sample's time point: week 47, end of study. Vaccination used 300 ug of mutant IDH1 20-mer peptide per dose, with topical imiquimod. Here the sequenced sample was PBMCs, taken from a glioma patient whose treatment included an IDH1 peptide vaccine. These TCRs come from a woman under 40 with glioma.

The chain employs TRBV7-2 and TRBJ2-3, with a weak D call TRBD1 (5 bases). This CDR3 is 16 amino acids long. Per the germline V gene, CDR1 is SGHTA and CDR2 is FQGNSA. The germline V and J ends were trimmed by 5 bases and 2 bases, with 17 bases remaining between them. As DNA, the CDR3 is TGTGCCAGCAGCCCGCCCGGCATAGGGGACACAGATACGCAGTATTTT. It encodes CASSPPGIGDTDTQYF.

The J gene is TRBJ2-3, the V gene TRBV6-6; TRBD2 is a possible D gene (5 bases). This CDR3 contains 16 residues. Trimming removed 7 bases at V and 4 bases at J, with 21 bases between. CDR1 MNHNY and CDR2 SVGAGI come from the germline V gene (reference sequence). As DNA, the CDR3 is TGTGCCAGCAATATACGACAAGGGAGTAACGCAGATACGCAGTATTTT. Its translation is CASNIRQGSNADTQYF.

The V gene is TRBV7-2, the J gene TRBJ1-6; D is ambiguous. The length of the CDR3 is 15 residues. Germline V gives CDR1 SGHTA, CDR2 FQGNSA. Trimming pared 6 bases from V and 7 bases from J, leaving 16 bases between. CDR3 loop: CASSPPGGRNSPLHF. For the CDR3, the DNA is TGTGCCAGCAGTCCCCCGGGCGGTAGGAATTCACCCCTCCACTTT.

The chain is built from TRBV7-2 and TRBJ1-4, with 8 bases matching TRBD1. The CDR3 extends over 15 amino acids. The germline gives CDR1 SGHTA, CDR2 FQGNSA. V shed 2 bases, J shed 4 bases, and the junction held 3 bases outside the gene matches. CDR3 coding DNA: TGTGCCAGCAGCTTACAGGGGGCCGGTAATGAAAAACTGTTTTTT. Translation gives CASSLQGAGNEKLFF.

The chain couples TRBV15 to TRBJ2-6; D might be TRBD1 (6 bases). This CDR3 comprises 16 residues. Trimming shortened V by 8 bases and J by 2 bases, and 16 bases separated the two germline ends. Looked up from germline, CDR1 is LNHNV and CDR2 is YYDKDF (reference sequence). The chain's CDR3 is CATVRTAQTGANVLTF. CDR3 nucleotides: TGTGCCACCGTTCGGACAGCCCAAACTGGGGCCAACGTCCTGACTTTC.

This chain uses TRBV5-1 with TRBJ2-4; 14 positions agree with TRBD2. Germline V gene data show CDR1 as SGHRS and CDR2 as YFSETQ. V was clipped by 3 bases and J by 4 bases; unmatched bases: 9. CDR3 length: 18 amino acids. CDR3: CASSSRTSGGRDKNIQYF. CDR3 sequence (DNA): TGCGCCAGCAGCTCCCGGACTAGCGGGGGGCGTGATAAAAACATTCAGTACTTC.

The chain recombines TRBV6-5 with TRBJ1-1; 8 bases are shared with TRBD1. V lost 2 bases and J lost 2; bases outside the gene matches: 4. Germline V gene data show CDR1 as MNHEY and CDR2 as SVGAGI. The CDR3 runs 15 residues. CDR3 nucleotide sequence: TGTGCCAGCAGTTACCGGACAGGGTTTAACACTGAAGCTTTCTTT. It codes for CASSYRTGFNTEAFF.

The V gene is TRBV10-2, the J gene TRBJ1-2, with D perhaps matching TRBD1 (6 bases). The CDR3 sequence is 12 residues long. The V gene's germline CDR1 is WSHSY and CDR2 SAAADI. The germline V and J ends were trimmed by 3 bases and 8 bases, with 10 bases remaining between them. CDR3: CASSDSGVGYTF. As DNA, the CDR3 is TGCGCCAGCAGTGATTCAGGGGTCGGCTACACCTTC.

The chain is built from TRBV29-1 and TRBJ2-7; unclear D gene. The CDR3 contains 12 residues. The germline V and J ends were trimmed by 7 bases and 6 bases, with 16 bases remaining between them. Per germline, CDR1 SQVTM and CDR2 ANQGSEA. Here the CDR3 reads CSAIDTVGEQYF. The CDR3 DNA is TGCAGCGCTATCGACACTGTTGGCGAGCAGTACTTC.

The V call is TRBV6-5, the J call TRBJ1-2; a weak D match, TRBD1 (6 bases). This CDR3 spans 16 amino acids. V was shortened by 0 bases and J by 3 bases, with 14 bases between the two germline ends. Looked up from germline, CDR1 is MNHEY and CDR2 is SVGAGI. The CDR3 nucleotides read TGTGCCAGCAGTTACTCGGCGGGGGCTGGTTACTATGGCTACACCTTC. It specifies CASSYSAGAGYYGYTF.

The chain is built from TRBV6-1 and TRBJ1-2; D is possibly TRBD1 (6 bases). Germline V gene sequence: CDR1 MNHNS, CDR2 SASEGT. This CDR3 has 13 amino acids. V gave up 8 bases and J gave up 3 bases, with 13 bases separating them. CDR3 sequence: CASGQDRYYGYTF. The DNA for the CDR3 is TGTGCCAGCGGGCAGGACAGATACTATGGCTACACCTTC.

The rearrangement joins TRBV5-1 to TRBJ1-1; TRBD1 might be the D (6 bases). The germline V gene has CDR1 SGHRS and CDR2 YFSETQ. Trimming took 6 bases from V and 0 from J, leaving 15 bases between them. The CDR3 is 15 amino acids. The CDR3 DNA reads as TGCGCCAGCACCCACAGGGACATCTTGAACACTGAAGCTTTCTTT. Protein sequence: CASTHRDILNTEAFF.

The genes are TRBV7-9 and TRBJ2-7, with D possibly TRBD1 on 5 matching bases. Germline V lookup: CDR1 SEHNR, CDR2 FQNEAQ (reference sequence). Trimming shortened V by 4 bases and J by 3 bases, and 19 bases separated the two germline ends. The CDR3 is 16 amino acids. The CDR3 protein is CASSSHRTPLHYEQYF. For the CDR3, the DNA is TGTGCCAGCAGCTCTCACAGGACCCCCCTACACTACGAGCAGTACTTC.

The chain uses TRBV19 and TRBJ1-6, with D possibly being TRBD1 (6 bases). The ends were cut back, 6 bases at V and 10 bases at J, with 16 bases in the middle. Per germline, CDR1 LNHDA and CDR2 SQIVND (reference sequence). The CDR3 covers 14 residues. The CDR3 loop reads CASRRQEFSSPLHF. The DNA for the CDR3 is TGTGCCAGTAGGAGACAGGAGTTTTCCTCACCCCTCCACTTT.

Remarks on this clone: A read error may account for a junction end that differs from germline. The rearrangement links TRBV19 to TRBJ2-3; a weak D match, TRBD1 (6 bases). The germline CDR1 and CDR2 sequences are LNHDA and SQIVND (reference sequence). CDR3 length: 13 residues. CDR3 sequence: CASRGQRTDTQYF. CDR3 coding DNA: TGTGCAAGTAGGGGACAACGGACGGATACGCAGTATTTT.

This chain uses TRBV5-4 with TRBJ1-6; 7 bases fit TRBD1. V shed 0 bases, J shed 9 bases, and the junction held 6 bases outside the gene matches. CDR3 length: 15 amino acids. The germline V gene encodes CDR1 SGHNT and CDR2 YYREEE (reference sequence). This chain's CDR3 is CASSLGGQVPSPLHF. Written as DNA, the CDR3 is TGTGCCAGCAGCTTGGGCGGACAGGTACCTTCACCCCTCCACTTT. Full variable domain (missing parts from reference TRBV5-4 and TRBJ1-6): ETGVTQSPTHLIKTRGQQVTLRCSSQSGHNTVSWYQQALGQGPQFIFQYYREEENGRGNFPPRFSGLQFPNYSSELNVNALELDDSALYLCASSLGGQVPSPLHFGNGTRLTVT.

This chain joins TRBV14 and TRBJ2-5; D perhaps matches TRBD2 (6 bases). Germline V gene sequence: CDR1 SGHDN, CDR2 FVKESK. The V gene lost 0 bases and the J gene lost 1 base, with 18 bases spanning the gap. The CDR3 is 18 residues long. The chain's CDR3 is CASSQDLRIAGSQETQYF. The CDR3 DNA is TGTGCCAGCAGCCAAGATTTACGAATCGCCGGGAGCCAAGAGACCCAGTACTTC.

V usage is TRBV25-1 and J usage is TRBJ1-2; D is undetermined. Germline CDR1 and CDR2: MGHDK and SYGVNS. V was shortened by 6 bases and J by 3 bases, with 11 bases between the two germline ends. CDR3 size: 13 residues. CDR3 bases: TGTGCCAGCAGCTCTTCAGGTGACTATGGCTACACCTTC. Amino acids: CASSSSGDYGYTF.

J is TRBJ1-2 and V is TRBV27; TRBD1 might be the D (5 bases). The CDR3 runs 13 residues. Looked up from germline, CDR1 is MNHEY and CDR2 is SMNVEV (reference sequence). V was shortened by 3 bases and J by 8 bases, with 13 bases between the two germline ends. The CDR3, as DNA: TGTGCCAGCAGTTTTTCCGGGGCGGGGGGCTACACCTTC. This encodes CASSFSGAGGYTF.

The rearrangement joins TRBV19 to TRBJ1-1; maybe TRBD1 (6 bases). The germline V and J ends were trimmed by 7 bases and 2 bases, with 20 bases remaining between them. Germline V gene lookup returns CDR1 LNHDA and CDR2 SQIVND (reference sequence). The CDR3 is made up of 16 amino acids. Here the CDR3 reads CASTPAGGGKNTEAFF. DNA for the CDR3: TGTGCCAGTACCCCGGCAGGAGGGGGAAAAAACACTGAAGCTTTCTTT.

This clone has a single count. V is TRBV2 and J is TRBJ2-5; 9 nucleotides agree with TRBD2. CDR1 and CDR2 (germline): SNHLY, FYNNEI. The junction had 5 bases not matched to a gene; V was cut back by 3 bases and J by 0 bases. CDR3 size: 16 residues. CDR3 nucleotide sequence: TGTGCCAGCAGTGACCTAGCGGGGTCGTACCAAGAGACCCAGTACTTC. Protein: CASSDLAGSYQETQYF.

In this sample, this clone is medium-sized (0.01 to 0.1%). This chain joins TRBV6-5 and TRBJ2-2, with unresolved D. CDR1 MNHEY and CDR2 SVGAGI come from the germline V gene. The CDR3 is 14 residues long. Trimming cost V 2 bases and J 4 bases, with 8 bases left between them. The CDR3 protein is CASSYRWGTGELFF. In DNA, the CDR3 is TGTGCCAGCAGTTACCGATGGGGCACCGGGGAGCTGTTTTTT.

This chain links TRBV5-1 with TRBJ1-1, with D hard to call. CDR1 SGHRS and CDR2 YFSETQ come from the germline V gene. Trimming cost V 0 bases and J 2 bases, with 14 bases left between them. The CDR3 is 16 amino acids. CDR3 amino acids: CASSLGGTTVNTEAFF. CDR3 DNA sequence: TGCGCCAGCAGCTTGGGTGGAACTACGGTCAACACTGAAGCTTTCTTT.

The V gene is TRBV14, the J gene TRBJ2-2; D gene unclear. The CDR3 is 12 residues long. CDR1 is SGHDN, CDR2 FVKESK, per germline. V was shortened by 2 bases and J by 2 bases, with 0 bases between the two germline ends. The CDR3 is CASSQNTGELFF. In DNA, the CDR3 is TGTGCCAGCAGCCAAAACACCGGGGAGCTGTTTTTT.

This clone is medium-sized (0.01 to 0.1%). The J gene is TRBJ2-4, the V gene TRBV27; D might be TRBD1 or TRBD2, each matching 6 bases. Trimming cost V 10 bases and J 8 bases, with 18 bases left between them. The CDR3 has 13 residues. CDR1 is MNHEY and CDR2 is SMNVEV in the germline V gene (reference sequence). CDR3 residues: CATMGGASYIQYF. The CDR3 DNA is TGTGCCACCATGGGGGGCGCTTCCTACATTCAGTACTTC.